Sequencing of this TCR beta chain was carried out in a study of cytomegalovirus exposure and HLA in healthy donors. Study findings and constraints: As was reported, the classifier diagnosed cytomegalovirus status with high specificity and sensitivity.

PCR involved 60 Vbeta and 13 Jbeta primers. Assay used: immunoSEQ multiplex PCR; TCRdb lists only in-frame clones, some missing. The sample has over 150,000 clones; more than 65% are singletons. The donors (healthy individuals) were bone marrow donors. Germline V gene data show CDR1 as GTSNPN and CDR2 as SVGIG (reference sequence). The CDR3 covers 14 residues. Trimming shortened V by 0 bases and J by 3 bases, and 9 bases separated the two germline ends. Of note for this clone: Its target is unknown.

The sample taken for sequencing was PBMCs. The V gene is TRBV30, the J gene TRBJ1-5; TRBD1 is a possible D gene (6 bases). The TCR comes from a girl aged 5-17 years in good health and CMV-seropositive. The CDR3 reads CAWSVGDTNQPQHF. CDR3 coding DNA: TGTGCCTGGAGTGTAGGGGACACCAATCAGCCCCAGCATTTT.